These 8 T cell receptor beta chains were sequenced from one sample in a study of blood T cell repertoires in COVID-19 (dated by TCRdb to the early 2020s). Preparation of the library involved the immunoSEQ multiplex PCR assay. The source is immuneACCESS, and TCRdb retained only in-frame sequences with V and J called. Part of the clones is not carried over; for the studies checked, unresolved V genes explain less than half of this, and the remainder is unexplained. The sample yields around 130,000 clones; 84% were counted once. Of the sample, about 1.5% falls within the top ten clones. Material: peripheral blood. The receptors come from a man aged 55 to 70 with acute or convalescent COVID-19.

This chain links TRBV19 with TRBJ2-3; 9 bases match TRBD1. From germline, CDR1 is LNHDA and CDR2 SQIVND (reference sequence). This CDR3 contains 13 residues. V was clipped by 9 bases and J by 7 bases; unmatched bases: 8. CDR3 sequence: CASGGQGMYTQYF. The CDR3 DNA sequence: TGTGCCAGCGGCGGACAGGGGATGTATACGCAGTATTTT.

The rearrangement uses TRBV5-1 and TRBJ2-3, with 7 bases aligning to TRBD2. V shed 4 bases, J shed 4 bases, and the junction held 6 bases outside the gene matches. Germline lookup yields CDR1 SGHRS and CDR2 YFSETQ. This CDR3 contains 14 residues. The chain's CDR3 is CASSLGTTPDTQYF. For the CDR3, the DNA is TGCGCCAGCAGCCTCGGGACTACCCCAGATACGCAGTATTTT.

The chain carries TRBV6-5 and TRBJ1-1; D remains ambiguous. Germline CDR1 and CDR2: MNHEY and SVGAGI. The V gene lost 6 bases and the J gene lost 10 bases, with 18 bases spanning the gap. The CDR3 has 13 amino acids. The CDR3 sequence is CASSPGYLMLAFF. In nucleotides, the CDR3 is TGTGCCAGCAGCCCAGGATACCTCATGCTAGCTTTCTTT.

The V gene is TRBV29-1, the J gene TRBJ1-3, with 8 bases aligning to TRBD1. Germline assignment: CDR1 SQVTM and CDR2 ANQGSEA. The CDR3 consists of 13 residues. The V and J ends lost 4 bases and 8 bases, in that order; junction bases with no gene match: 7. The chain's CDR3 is CSVGGTGSDTIYF. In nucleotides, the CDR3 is TGCAGCGTTGGTGGGACAGGCTCAGACACCATATATTTT.

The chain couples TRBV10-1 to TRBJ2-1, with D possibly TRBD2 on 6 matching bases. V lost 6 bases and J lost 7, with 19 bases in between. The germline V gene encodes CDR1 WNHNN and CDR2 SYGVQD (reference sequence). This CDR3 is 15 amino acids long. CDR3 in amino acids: CASSPDRAGRNEQFF. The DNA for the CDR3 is TGCGCCAGCAGCCCCGATCGGGCGGGACGTAATGAGCAGTTCTTC.

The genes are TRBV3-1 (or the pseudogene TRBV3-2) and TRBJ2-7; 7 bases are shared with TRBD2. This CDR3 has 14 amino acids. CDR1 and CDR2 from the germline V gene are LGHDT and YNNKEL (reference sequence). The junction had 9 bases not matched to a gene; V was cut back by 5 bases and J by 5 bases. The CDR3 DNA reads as TGTGCCAGCAGCGCGGGAGCAGGCAGGGACGAGCAGTACTTC. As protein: CASSAGAGRDEQYF.

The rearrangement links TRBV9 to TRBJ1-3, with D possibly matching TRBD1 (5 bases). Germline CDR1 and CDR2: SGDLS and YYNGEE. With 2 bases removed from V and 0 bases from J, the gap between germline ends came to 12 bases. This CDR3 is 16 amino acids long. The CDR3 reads CASSVAGLNSGNTIYF. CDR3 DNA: TGTGCCAGCAGCGTGGCGGGACTGAACTCTGGAAACACCATATATTTT.

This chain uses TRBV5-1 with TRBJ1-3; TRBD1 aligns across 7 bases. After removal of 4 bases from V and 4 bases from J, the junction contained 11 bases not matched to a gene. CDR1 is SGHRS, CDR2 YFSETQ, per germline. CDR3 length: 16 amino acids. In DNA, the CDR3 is TGCGCCAGCAGCCTCGGGACAGCCACGTTGGGAAACACCATATATTTT. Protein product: CASSLGTATLGNTIYF.